Shown below are 19 T cell receptor beta chains from a single sample sequenced in a study of T-cell reconstitution after alpha-beta-depleted transplantation in children. Preparation of the TCRbeta library involved a method that used unique molecular identifiers. TCRdb processed the PCR reads anew with MiXCR; each CDR3 protein has one entry. The data hold approximately 390,000 distinct CDR3 sequences, with 11% observed a single time. The sample here was PBMCs from the stem cell graft donor, taken from the stem cell graft. Receptors originate from a human donor who donated a stem cell graft to a child with acute myeloid leukemia.

In its sample, this clonotype was seen a few times. The V gene is TRBV29-1, the J gene TRBJ1-2; 7 nucleotides line up with TRBD1. The germline gives CDR1 SQVTM, CDR2 ANQGSEA. The V segment lost 3 bases and the J segment 7 bases; nucleotides outside the gene matches: 11. The CDR3 is 14 residues long. The CDR3 sequence: CSVERDSRRVGYTF. CDR3 coding DNA: TGCAGCGTTGAGAGGGACAGCAGAAGGGTTGGCTACACCTTC.

The V and J genes are TRBV29-1 and TRBJ1-1; 9 bases align to TRBD1. Per germline, CDR1 SQVTM and CDR2 ANQGSEA. V was pared by 7 bases and J by 3 bases, with 3 bases of the junction left unmatched. The CDR3 is 12 amino acids. The CDR3 loop is CSGGQGYTEAFF. The CDR3 bases are TGCAGCGGAGGACAGGGGTACACTGAAGCTTTCTTT.

This clonotype was counted at least ten times. The chain is built from TRBV7-8 and TRBJ2-5, with D unclear. V was cut by 3 bases and J by 5 bases, with 10 bases left in between. Germline V gene data show CDR1 as SGHVS and CDR2 as FQNEAQ. This CDR3 contains 13 residues. In nucleotides, the CDR3 is TGTGCCAGCAGCTTGATAGGATGGGAGACCCAGTACTTC. Encoded protein: CASSLIGWETQYF. The full variable domain, in which reference TRBV7-8 and TRBJ2-5 provide the parts outside the CDR3, is GAGVSQSPRYKVAKRGQDVALRCDPISGHVSLFWYQQALGQGPEFLTYFQNEAQLDKSGLPSDRFFAERPEGSVSTLKIQRTQQEDSAVYLCASSLIGWETQYFGPGTRLLVL.

In this sample, this clonotype turned up a few times. The chain has TRBV7-8 and TRBJ2-1, with a possible D match to TRBD1 (6 bases). Germline CDR1 SGHVS, CDR2 FQNEAQ. Deletions cut 6 bases from V and 8 bases from J, with 14 bases between. The CDR3 is 13 residues long. The CDR3 nucleotides are TGTGCCAGCAGTCTCCCAGGGGTCGATGAGCAGTTCTTC. Translation: CASSLPGVDEQFF.

This clonotype was observed a single time. The chain uses TRBV12-3 or TRBV12-4 and TRBJ2-1, with 9 bases lining up with TRBD1. V lost 5 bases and J lost 5; bases outside the gene matches: 7. The CDR3 loop spans 15 amino acids. The CDR3 sequence: CASSPGTGPHNEQFF. CDR3 sequence (DNA): TGTGCCAGCAGTCCGGGGACAGGGCCTCACAATGAGCAGTTCTTC.

This clonotype came up a few times. The rearrangement links TRBV10-3 to TRBJ2-3; 10 positions match TRBD1. CDR1 is ENHRY, CDR2 SYGVKD, per germline. Trimming cost V 5 bases and J 2 bases; bases outside gene matches: 4. CDR3 length: 15 amino acids. The CDR3 DNA reads TGTGCCATCAGTATGGGGACAGGGGACACAGATACGCAGTATTTT. Residues: CAISMGTGDTDTQYF.

This clonotype was seen a few times. The rearrangement joins TRBV23-1 to TRBJ2-7; tentative D call: TRBD1 (6 bases). TRBV23-1 has ORF status, its function being uncertain. This CDR3 spans 14 amino acids. Trimming removed 3 bases at V and 5 bases at J, with 14 bases between. The CDR3 coding sequence is TGCGCCAGCAGTCAGGGCACAGGGTGCCACGAGCAGTACTTC. The encoded protein is CASSQGTGCHEQYF.

The chain employs TRBV20-1 and TRBJ1-5; D gene uncertain. The CDR3 spans 12 residues. Germline V gives CDR1 DFQATT, CDR2 SNEGSKA (reference sequence). Trimming removed 1 base at V and 4 bases at J, with 5 bases between. CDR3 amino acids: CSARAVNQPQHF. The CDR3 bases are TGCAGTGCTAGAGCGGTGAATCAGCCCCAGCATTTT.

The chain employs TRBV12-3 or TRBV12-4 and TRBJ1-4, with TRBD1 as a possible D gene (5 bases). V was trimmed by 6 bases and J by 5 bases, leaving 10 bases between them. CDR3 size: 13 residues. The CDR3 spells CASSGASNEKLFF. In nucleotides, the CDR3 is TGTGCCAGCAGCGGGGCTTCAAATGAAAAACTGTTTTTT.

On this clonotype: The junction and the germline gene differ at one end; a read error may be behind it. The V call is TRBV12-3 or TRBV12-4, the J call TRBJ1-2; a weak D match, TRBD1 (6 bases). CDR3 size: 15 residues. CDR3 residues: CASSLARGTKYGYTF. CDR3 sequence (DNA): TGTGCCAGCAGCTTAGCCCGGGGGACAAAGTATGGCTACACCTTC.

This clonotype turned up a few times. This chain links TRBV20-1 with TRBJ2-7, with 7 bases that match TRBD1. This CDR3 is built from 17 residues. V was pared by 1 base and J by 0 bases, with 12 bases of the junction left unmatched. Germline assignment: CDR1 DFQATT and CDR2 SNEGSKA (reference sequence). CDR3 nucleotide sequence: TGCAGTGCTAGAGGAGGGGGCGCTCGGACCATCTCCTACGAGCAGTACTTC. It codes for CSARGGGARTISYEQYF.

This clonotype has a count of ten or more. Germline and junction disagree at one end, which may indicate a read error. The chain uses TRBV5-1 and TRBJ2-3, with no clear D. Looked up from germline, CDR1 is SGHRS and CDR2 is YFSETQ. The CDR3 has 11 amino acids. The CDR3 nucleotides are TGTGCCAGCAGCTTACTAGATACGCAGTATTTT. Protein: CASSLLDTQYF.

This clonotype appeared many times. This chain links TRBV4-3 with TRBJ2-6, with 7 bases lining up with TRBD1. The CDR3 has 17 amino acids. After removal of 1 base from V and 0 bases from J, the junction contained 3 bases not matched to a gene. Germline CDR1 and CDR2: LGHNA and YSLEER. CDR3 amino acids: CASSQGDSSSGANVLTF. As DNA, the CDR3 is TGCGCCAGCAGCCAAGGGGACAGCTCCTCTGGGGCCAACGTCCTGACTTTC.

This clonotype was found a few times. The rearrangement links TRBV5-5 to TRBJ2-1; 9 bases are shared with TRBD1. V gave up 5 bases and J gave up 5 bases; unmatched junction bases: 11. CDR1 and CDR2 from the germline V gene are SGHKS and YYEKEE (reference sequence). CDR3 length equals 16 residues. The CDR3 sequence: CASSPAGTGRNNEQFF. CDR3 coding DNA: TGTGCCAGCAGTCCGGCCGGGACAGGGAGAAACAATGAGCAGTTCTTC.

This chain uses TRBV20-1 with TRBJ2-5, with TRBD2 matching 9 bases. Germline V lookup: CDR1 DFQATT, CDR2 SNEGSKA (reference sequence). Trimming took 4 bases from V and 5 from J; bases not matched to a gene: 17. The CDR3 extends over 17 amino acids. Here the CDR3 reads CSATSLVSGGLGETQYF. The CDR3 coding sequence is TGCAGTGCTACCTCCCTCGTAAGCGGGGGGTTGGGTGAGACCCAGTACTTC.

In regard to this clonotype: A much larger clone lies one base from this, so it may be a read error. The conserved phenylalanine or tryptophan is not found at the CDR3 terminus, so this likely reflects a read error. The CDR3 nucleotides read TGCAGCGTGGGGACAGGGGCAGATACGCAGTATATT. Its translation is CSVGTGADTQYI. The chain joins TRBV29-1 to TRBJ2-3; 10 bases match TRBD1. V gave up 6 bases and J gave up 4 bases; unmatched junction bases: 1. This CDR3 contains 12 residues. CDR1 and CDR2 (germline): SQVTM, ANQGSEA.

In this sample, this clonotype turned up a few times. The chain recombines TRBV28 with TRBJ2-5; D is unclear. V lost 7 bases and J 4 bases, leaving 10 bases between the germline ends. CDR1 is MDHEN, CDR2 SYDVKM, per germline. CDR3 length equals 12 residues. CDR3 coding DNA: TGTGCCAGCAACTTAGGAACAGAGACCCAGTACTTC. Its translation is CASNLGTETQYF.

The V call is TRBV5-1, the J call TRBJ1-5; D is possibly TRBD1 (5 bases). The V end lost 5 bases, the J end lost 0 bases, and 12 bases lay between the germline ends. This CDR3 has 15 residues. Per germline, CDR1 SGHRS and CDR2 YFSETQ. The CDR3: CASREGPISNQPQHF. Written as DNA, the CDR3 is TGCGCCAGCAGGGAGGGACCGATTAGCAATCAGCCCCAGCATTTT. The complete variable domain, with remaining parts taken from reference TRBV5-1 and TRBJ1-5, reads KAGVTQTPRYLIKTRGQQVTLSCSPISGHRSVSWYQQTPGQGLQFLFEYFSETQRNKGNFPGRFSGRQFSNSRSEMNVSTLELGDSALYLCASREGPISNQPQHFGDGTRLSIL.

The J gene is TRBJ2-2, the V gene TRBV10-2; 10 bases are a match to TRBD2. Germline values: CDR1 WSHSY, CDR2 SAAADI. CDR3 length equals 16 residues. The V segment lost 7 bases and the J segment 5 bases; nucleotides outside the gene matches: 10. CDR3 sequence: CASTLLAGEYTGELFF. The CDR3, as DNA: TGCGCCAGCACCCTTCTAGCGGGGGAGTATACCGGGGAGCTGTTTTTT.